One and the same sample provided the 31 T cell receptor beta chains below, sequenced in a study of memory CD8 T cells in hepatitis C reinfection. Time point of the sample: peak reinfection, 3 to 8 weeks after reinfection detection. No in vitro expansion preceded TCR sequencing of the sorted cells. The protocol was immunoSEQ multiplex PCR, while the TCRdb copy is restricted to in-frame clones and leaves out a portion. This table holds some 40,000 clones, over 75% found once. Sequenced sample: naive CD8+ T cells sorted from blood. The source of these receptors is a man aged 18 to 30 with hepatitis C virus infection.

This clone has a single count. The gene calls are TRBV9 and TRBJ1-5; no definite D call. The CDR3 covers 15 residues. CDR1 and CDR2 (germline): SGDLS, YYNGEE. Trimming removed 0 bases from V and 0 bases from J, with 7 bases in between. The CDR3: CASSVDSSSNQPQHF. CDR3 DNA: TGTGCCAGCAGCGTAGATTCCAGTAGCAATCAGCCCCAGCATTTT.

This chain links TRBV6-5 with TRBJ1-5; possible D gene TRBD1, 5 bases. V was trimmed by 4 bases and J by 8 bases, leaving 18 bases between them. The length of the CDR3 is 15 residues. Germline CDR1 reads MNHEY; CDR2 reads SVGAGI. The DNA for the CDR3 is TGTGCCAGCAGTTCGGGGGTGGGGGTCTCGGAGCCCCAGCATTTT. It is translated as CASSSGVGVSEPQHF.

This clone was detected once. V is TRBV27 and J is TRBJ2-3; a weak D match, TRBD1 (5 bases). CDR1 and CDR2 (germline): MNHEY, SMNVEV (reference sequence). V lost 3 bases, J lost 1 base, and 8 bases lay in between. This CDR3 is built from 14 residues. The CDR3 DNA reads as TGTGCCAGCAGTTTGATAGGGGGCACAGATACGCAGTATTTT. This gives the protein CASSLIGGTDTQYF.

This chain joins TRBV29-1 and TRBJ1-1; no firm D call. Germline V lookup: CDR1 SQVTM, CDR2 ANQGSEA. V lost 5 bases, J lost 5 bases, and 9 bases lay in between. CDR3 length: 11 amino acids. The CDR3 DNA reads as TGCAGCGTTTTGAAAGCGACTGAAGCTTTCTTT. Amino acid sequence: CSVLKATEAFF.

This chain connects TRBV10-2 to TRBJ2-3; 10 bases line up with TRBD2. CDR3 length equals 14 residues. Germline assignment: CDR1 WSHSY and CDR2 SAAADI. Trimming at V came to 4 bases and at J to 5 bases, leaving 3 bases not matched to a gene. The CDR3: CASSGLAGEDTQYF. The CDR3 nucleotides are TGCGCCAGCAGTGGTCTAGCGGGGGAAGATACGCAGTATTTT.

Only one count was recorded for this clone. The rearrangement joins TRBV6-1 to TRBJ1-2; 7 bases match TRBD1. CDR1 MNHNS and CDR2 SASEGT come from the germline V gene. Germline trimming cut 5 bases from V and 2 bases from J; bases unmatched to any gene: 2. This CDR3 comprises 13 residues. DNA of the CDR3: TGTGCCAGCAGTCCCAGGGGGAACTATGGCTACACCTTC. It codes for CASSPRGNYGYTF.

This clone is categorized as medium-sized. Other DNA sequences in the same sample also yield this CDR3. The gene calls are TRBV2 and TRBJ1-1, with TRBD1 matching 7 bases. The CDR3 sequence is 14 residues long. The V gene's germline CDR1 is SNHLY and CDR2 FYNNEI. With 5 bases clipped from V and 1 base from J, the junction kept 4 bases outside the gene matches. In DNA, the CDR3 is TGTGCCAGCAGTAATACAGGGGAGAACACTGAAGCTTTCTTT. It encodes CASSNTGENTEAFF.

The chain carries TRBV2 and TRBJ1-4, with D perhaps matching TRBD1 (6 bases). This CDR3 has 11 residues. Germline lookup yields CDR1 SNHLY and CDR2 FYNNEI. V was shortened by 7 bases and J by 8 bases, with 8 bases between the two germline ends. CDR3: CASNGQEKLFF. The CDR3 DNA reads as TGTGCCAGCAACGGACAGGAAAAACTGTTTTTT.

V is TRBV7-2 and J is TRBJ2-7, with a tentative D call TRBD1 (6 bases). There are 17 residues in the CDR3. The germline V and J ends were trimmed by 5 bases and 3 bases, with 23 bases remaining between them. Germline V lookup: CDR1 SGHTA, CDR2 FQGNSA. CDR3 sequence reads: CASSQPRPPGDNYEQYV. Written as DNA, the CDR3 is TGTGCCAGCAGCCAGCCTCGCCCCCCAGGGGATAACTACGAGCAGTACGTC.

V and J are TRBV5-8 and TRBJ2-1; tentatively, D is TRBD2 (10 bases). From germline, CDR1 is SGHTS and CDR2 YDEGEE. There are 19 residues in the CDR3. Trimming shortened V by 1 base and J by 4 bases, and 24 bases separated the two germline ends. The CDR3 region is CASSLRTGASGSLYNEQFF. The CDR3 DNA reads as TGTGCCAGCAGCTTGAGGACAGGGGCTAGCGGGAGCCTTTACAATGAGCAGTTCTTC.

This clone was found once. The V and J genes are TRBV7-2 and TRBJ2-1; no clear D. The CDR3 runs 16 residues. Per germline, CDR1 SGHTA and CDR2 FQGNSA. V lost 5 bases, J lost 8 bases, and 22 bases lay in between. The CDR3 loop reads CASSTQAPILEDEQFF. Here the CDR3 DNA reads TGTGCCAGCAGCACCCAGGCCCCGATCCTTGAAGATGAGCAGTTCTTC.

This clone was seen a handful of times. V and J are TRBV5-4 and TRBJ2-4; the D gene is possibly TRBD2 (6 bases). CDR1 SGHNT and CDR2 YYREEE come from the germline V gene (reference sequence). V lost 4 bases and J lost 6, with 14 bases in between. This CDR3 contains 14 residues. The CDR3 nucleotides are TGTGCCAGCAGCACGGGGACTGATGGAAACATTCAGTACTTC. This encodes CASSTGTDGNIQYF.

The chain carries TRBV7-8 and TRBJ2-1; no firm D call. V lost 8 bases and J lost 4, with 15 bases in between. This CDR3 region has 14 residues. Germline values: CDR1 SGHVS, CDR2 FQNEAQ. The CDR3 protein is CASGAESGYNEQFF. The CDR3 DNA is TGTGCCAGCGGCGCGGAGTCGGGTTACAATGAGCAGTTCTTC.

This sequence joins TRBV7-9 and TRBJ2-2, with D perhaps TRBD2 (5 bases). The CDR3 loop spans 17 amino acids. V gave up 1 base and J gave up 1 base, with 13 bases separating them. CDR1 SEHNR and CDR2 FQNEAQ come from the germline V gene (reference sequence). The CDR3 here is CASSLGGSGRNTGELFF. The CDR3, as DNA: TGTGCCAGCAGCTTAGGAGGCAGCGGCAGGAACACCGGGGAGCTGTTTTTT.

The CDR3 DNA sequence: TGTGCCAGCAGGATGACAGAAACGAACACTGAAGCTTTCTTT. Its protein is CASRMTETNTEAFF. The V call is TRBV2, the J call TRBJ1-1; perhaps TRBD1 as D (5 bases). The length of the CDR3 is 14 residues. V was trimmed by 6 bases and J by 1 base, leaving 12 bases between them. Per germline, CDR1 SNHLY and CDR2 FYNNEI. The entire variable domain, with the rest obtained from reference TRBV2 and TRBJ1-1, is as follows: EPEVTQTPSHQVTQMGQEVILRCVPISNHLYFYWYRQILGQKVEFLVSFYNNEISEKSEIFDDQFSVERPDGSNFTLKIRSTKLEDSAMYFCASRMTETNTEAFFGQGTRLTVV.

CDR3 DNA sequence: TGTGCCAGCAGCGGGGGACTAGCGGCCAAAAACATTCAGTACTTC. Its translation is CASSGGLAAKNIQYF. The chain links TRBV5-6 to TRBJ2-4; 10 bases agree with TRBD2. The CDR3 sequence is 15 residues long. Germline values: CDR1 SGHDT, CDR2 YYEEEE. V was pared by 4 bases and J by 1 base, with 2 bases of the junction left unmatched.

The rearrangement uses TRBV10-3 and TRBJ2-1; D is possibly TRBD1 (6 bases). Germline V gives CDR1 ENHRY, CDR2 SYGVKD. The V end was cut by 3 bases, the J end by 8 bases, with 20 bases between. This CDR3 has 16 residues. CDR3: CAISESLDSGYDEQFF. The DNA for the CDR3 is TGTGCCATCAGTGAATCGTTGGACAGTGGGTACGATGAGCAGTTCTTC.

The J gene is TRBJ2-1, the V gene TRBV4-1; 12 nucleotides match TRBD2. Trimming cost V 4 bases and J 7 bases; bases outside gene matches: 14. This CDR3 contains 18 residues. Per the germline V gene, CDR1 is MGHRA and CDR2 is YSYEKL. The CDR3 sequence is CASSLGPQLAGGRNEQFF. CDR3 DNA sequence: TGCGCCAGCAGCCTGGGTCCTCAACTAGCGGGAGGAAGGAATGAGCAGTTCTTC.

Written as DNA, the CDR3 is TGTGCCAGCTACCCTAGCGGGGTATACAACGGGGAGCTGTTTTTT. As protein: CASYPSGVYNGELFF. The V call is TRBV18, the J call TRBJ2-2; 9 bases align to TRBD2. V lost 7 bases to trimming and J lost 7 bases; unmatched junction nucleotides: 10. Germline V lookup: CDR1 KGHSH, CDR2 LQKENI. The CDR3 runs to 15 residues.

V gene TRBV5-8 combines with J gene TRBJ1-5; 9 positions match TRBD1. J was trimmed by 0 bases and V by 1 base; bases with no gene match: 11. This CDR3 is 19 amino acids long. Germline V gene data show CDR1 as SGHTS and CDR2 as YDEGEE. The CDR3 sequence is CASSLSRQGGLYSNQPQHF. CDR3 sequence (DNA): TGTGCCAGCAGCTTGTCGAGACAGGGGGGTCTTTATAGCAATCAGCCCCAGCATTTT.

The chain recombines TRBV7-9 with TRBJ2-1, with TRBD2 matching 7 bases. This CDR3 region has 15 residues. V shed 4 bases and J 7 bases; nucleotides not matched to a gene: 10. The germline V gene encodes CDR1 SEHNR and CDR2 FQNEAQ (reference sequence). CDR3: CASSYAVTSRNEQFF. The CDR3 nucleotides are TGTGCCAGCAGCTACGCGGTGACTAGCAGGAATGAGCAGTTCTTC.

This chain connects TRBV9 to TRBJ2-3; 8 positions agree with TRBD1. This CDR3 region has 14 residues. V shed 3 bases, J shed 5 bases, and the junction held 5 bases outside the gene matches. The germline CDR1 and CDR2 sequences are SGDLS and YYNGEE. CDR3 amino acids: CASSADRVVDTQYF. Here the CDR3 DNA reads TGTGCCAGCAGCGCGGACAGGGTAGTAGATACGCAGTATTTT.

CDR3 region: CASRWTGSDTEAFF. The CDR3 DNA sequence: TGTGCCAGCAGATGGACAGGGTCGGACACTGAAGCTTTCTTT. This chain connects TRBV7-8 to TRBJ1-1, with TRBD1 identical over 8 bases. The CDR3 sequence is 14 residues long. CDR1 is SGHVS and CDR2 is FQNEAQ in the germline V gene. Trimming removed 6 bases from V and 3 bases from J; junction bases left unmatched: 6.

This chain connects TRBV6-5 to TRBJ1-3; TRBD1 is a possible D gene (5 bases). Trimming stripped 7 bases from V and 7 bases from J, with 17 bases between. CDR1 and CDR2 (germline): MNHEY, SVGAGI. This CDR3 region has 14 residues. The CDR3 coding sequence is TGTGCCAGCACCGAAGCAGGGATTTCGAACACCATATATTTT. Translation gives CASTEAGISNTIYF.

V usage is TRBV6-6 and J usage is TRBJ2-7, with TRBD1 identical over 11 bases. The CDR3 is 15 amino acids. The germline V gene has CDR1 MNHNY and CDR2 SVGAGI (reference sequence). The V segment lost 2 bases and the J segment 4 bases; nucleotides outside the gene matches: 4. The CDR3, as DNA: TGTGCCAGCAGTTACGGGACAGGGGGGGAATACGAGCAGTACGTC. Protein sequence: CASSYGTGGEYEQYV.

This chain uses TRBV6-5 with TRBJ2-7, with a possible D match to TRBD1 (5 bases). V was shortened by 2 bases and J by 7 bases, with 18 bases between the two germline ends. CDR1 MNHEY and CDR2 SVGAGI come from the germline V gene. The CDR3 length is 15 residues. DNA of the CDR3: TGTGCCAGCAGTTACCCGACAGAGGTGGCAGGGGAGCAGTACTTC. Its translation: CASSYPTEVAGEQYF.

Only one count was recorded for this clone. The gene calls are TRBV29-1 and TRBJ2-5; the match to TRBD2 covers 13 bases. CDR1 is SQVTM and CDR2 is ANQGSEA in the germline V gene. Trimming at V came to 4 bases and at J to 5 bases, leaving 13 bases not matched to a gene. The CDR3 covers 17 residues. In DNA form, the CDR3 reads TGCAGCGTTGTTAGGACTAGCGGGAGCGTGCCAGGGGAGACCCAGTACTTC. Amino acid sequence: CSVVRTSGSVPGETQYF. Based on the CDR3 plus reference TRBV29-1 and TRBJ2-5, the full variable domain is SAVISQKPSRDICQRGTSLTIQCQVDSQVTMMFWYRQQPGQSLTLIATANQGSEATYESGFVIDKFPISRPNLTFSTLTVSNMSPEDSSIYLCSVVRTSGSVPGETQYFGPGTRLLVL.

The chain combines TRBV11-2 with TRBJ2-7, with D perhaps TRBD1 (5 bases). CDR3 length: 13 amino acids. Trimming removed 5 bases at V and 3 bases at J, with 11 bases between. From germline, CDR1 is SGHAT and CDR2 FQNNGV. CDR3 sequence (DNA): TGTGCCAGCAGCGACGGACACCTCTACGAGCAGTACGTC. Amino acids: CASSDGHLYEQYV.

CDR3 residues: CASSPDTEGGNTIYF. The CDR3 coding sequence is TGTGCCAGCAGCCCCGACACGGAAGGTGGAAACACCATATATTTT. The chain has TRBV28 and TRBJ1-3; D ambiguous. This CDR3 is built from 15 residues. V was shortened by 6 bases and J by 3 bases, with 15 bases between the two germline ends. Germline V gives CDR1 MDHEN, CDR2 SYDVKM.

The genes are TRBV4-1 and TRBJ1-1, with TRBD1 identical over 7 bases. CDR3 size: 14 residues. The germline gives CDR1 MGHRA, CDR2 YSYEKL. V was clipped by 1 base and J by 4 bases; unmatched bases: 3. Here the CDR3 DNA reads TGCGCCAGCAGCCAAGCGTCAGGGGGCACTGAAGCTTTCTTT. This encodes CASSQASGGTEAFF.

The CDR3 is CASSLGVTGGGNQPQHF. The CDR3 nucleotides are TGTGCCAGCAGCTTAGGGGTTACAGGGGGCGGCAATCAGCCCCAGCATTTT. The V call is TRBV11-2, the J call TRBJ1-5, with 9 bases fitting TRBD1. Trimming cost V 1 base and J 2 bases; bases outside gene matches: 6. This CDR3 comprises 17 residues. Per the germline V gene, CDR1 is SGHAT and CDR2 is FQNNGV.